Each of the 2 T cell receptor beta chains below was sequenced from the same sample in a study of T cell repertoires in cytomegalovirus infection. TCRdb ran MiXCR on the reads and lists one entry per CDR3 protein. The sample lists roughly 500,000 distinct CDR3 sequences; 16% were seen once. Specimen: CD8+ T cells from PBMCs. The receptors originated from a human donor in good health (CMV status not recorded). Some clones in this sample may be carry-over from other donors' samples.

This clonotype was counted ten times or more. The chain couples TRBV27 to TRBJ1-2, with D possibly being TRBD1 (6 bases). Germline loops: CDR1 MNHEY, CDR2 SMNVEV (reference sequence). Trimming left V 2 bases short and J 8 bases short, with 15 bases between. The CDR3 extends over 14 amino acids. CDR3 in amino acids: CASSLVSGAGGYTF. The CDR3 DNA follows: TGTGCCAGCAGTTTAGTTTCGGGGGCAGGGGGCTACACCTTC.

This clonotype appeared a few times. The CDR3 DNA reads as TGTGCCAGCAGTGAATTTCGGACAGGGAGTTCACCCCTCCACTTT. Protein product: CASSEFRTGSSPLHF. The chain has TRBV2 and TRBJ1-6, with TRBD1 matching over 8 bases. CDR1 and CDR2 (germline): SNHLY, FYNNEI. V shed 2 bases and J 9 bases; nucleotides not matched to a gene: 6. This CDR3 is 15 amino acids long.